This TCR beta chain came from a study of spatial heterogeneity in lung cancer. Study in general: The count of detected beta-chain sequences consistently exceeded that of alpha-chain sequences. The mean occurrence of each unique TCR and UMI combination in raw reads exceeded 8.5.

This clonotype was recorded many times. Its specificity is unknown. Study-wide results and limits: Expanded alpha and beta TCR counts within tumors tracked tumor mutation counts.

In TCRdb, the 5' RACE reads were re-called with MiXCR into one record per CDR3 protein. The sample consists of under 15,000 distinct CDR3 sequences, approximately 2.9% of them appearing once. Time point: sample taken at primary tumor resection. The donors comprised approximately 75 untreated early-stage non-small cell lung cancer patients. V lost 7 bases to trimming and J lost 8 bases, with 12 bases between them. Germline V gene sequence: CDR1 MNHNY, CDR2 SVGAGI (reference sequence). CDR3 length equals 12 residues. The receptor comes from a male donor with early-stage non-small cell lung cancer. This chain connects TRBV6-6 to TRBJ1-5; D is perhaps TRBD1 (5 bases). Source: lung tumor tissue, taken at surgery. As DNA, the CDR3 is TGTGCCAGCAATCCGGTAGGGGAGCCCCAGCATTTT. Its translation: CASNPVGEPQHF.